The present TCR beta chain was sequenced within a study of T cell repertoires in cytomegalovirus infection. The CDR3 is 14 residues long. Germline values: CDR1 SGHTA, CDR2 FQGNSA. Trimming removed 0 bases at V and 5 bases at J, with 7 bases between. There are many counts of this clonotype. Its antigen is not identified. Overall study findings and caveats: What dominated the ex vivo response were HLA-C-restricted CMV-specific TCR beta clonotypes.

TCRdb reanalysed the reads using MiXCR and keeps one entry per CDR3 protein. The table records some 220,000 distinct CDR3 sequences, 6.5% of them present only once. The sequence derives from a human donor in good health (CMV status not recorded). Some clones in this sample may be carry-over from other donors' samples. The sequenced sample was PBMCs. The chain couples TRBV7-2 to TRBJ1-4, with no clear D. This CDR3 reads CASSLASANEKLFF. Written as DNA, the CDR3 is TGTGCCAGCAGCTTAGCCAGCGCAAATGAAAAACTGTTTTTT.